These 13 T cell receptor beta chains share one sample of origin, sequenced in a study of CD49a tissue-resident CD8 T cells in human skin. TCRdb keeps only in-frame clones here, not all; method: immunoSEQ multiplex PCR. The table has 750 to 950 clones, roughly 60% seen once; the top ten hold 40% to 50%. Sequenced sample: CLA- CD8+ effector memory T cells sorted from blood. Receptors originate from a human donor in good health.

The chain recombines TRBV6-5 with TRBJ1-6; the D gene is possibly TRBD1 (5 bases). Trimming took off 0 bases at V and 8 bases at J, with 11 bases between the two ends. Germline V lookup: CDR1 MNHEY, CDR2 SVGAGI. The CDR3 spans 15 residues. As DNA, the CDR3 is TGTGCCAGCAGTTACTCGGTTCAGGGCGATTCACCCCTCCACTTT. Translated: CASSYSVQGDSPLHF.

The gene calls are TRBV7-7 and TRBJ2-3; TRBD1 matches at 11 bases. CDR3 size: 15 residues. J lost 4 bases, V lost 4 bases, and 4 bases had no gene match. Germline V gene lookup returns CDR1 SSHAT and CDR2 FNYEAQ (reference sequence). CDR3 sequence (DNA): TGTGCCAGCAGCTGGGGGACAGGGGGGGCAGATACGCAGTATTTT. Translation: CASSWGTGGADTQYF.

In nucleotides, the CDR3 is TGTGCCAGCGGGCCTAGCGGGGGGGCCGTAGATACGCAGTATTTT. It is translated as CASGPSGGAVDTQYF. V gene TRBV6-1 combines with J gene TRBJ2-3; 12 bases fit TRBD2. The V gene end was trimmed by 8 bases and the J gene end by 5 bases; junction bases not matched to a gene: 8. The CDR3 loop spans 15 amino acids. Germline V gives CDR1 MNHNS, CDR2 SASEGT.

This clone was observed a handful of times. The V call is TRBV9, the J call TRBJ2-3; D remains unclear. The CDR3 sequence is 19 residues long. CDR1 is SGDLS, CDR2 YYNGEE, per germline. V was cut by 4 bases and J by 5 bases, with 29 bases left in between. This CDR3 reads CASSLNVLPPASLLDTQYF. CDR3 DNA sequence: TGTGCCAGCAGCCTAAACGTCCTCCCCCCCGCTAGTCTGTTAGATACGCAGTATTTT.

The rearrangement joins TRBV7-9 to TRBJ2-5; D might be TRBD1 (5 bases). This CDR3 contains 14 residues. The germline V gene has CDR1 SEHNR and CDR2 FQNEAQ (reference sequence). Trimming stripped 0 bases from V and 0 bases from J, with 5 bases between. The CDR3 sequence is CASSLATDQETQYF. The CDR3 nucleotides are TGTGCCAGCAGCTTAGCGACAGACCAAGAGACCCAGTACTTC.

This clone came up a few times. This chain connects TRBV28 to TRBJ2-7; D gene unclear. This CDR3 region has 14 residues. The germline gives CDR1 MDHEN, CDR2 SYDVKM. The ends were cut back, 8 bases at V and 2 bases at J, with 16 bases in the middle. Here the CDR3 reads CASAVVVPTYEQYF. CDR3 DNA sequence: TGTGCCAGCGCAGTGGTCGTCCCGACCTACGAGCAGTACTTC.

The J gene is TRBJ2-3, the V gene TRBV28; D perhaps matches TRBD2 (5 bases). The CDR3 spans 15 residues. Trimming shortened V by 7 bases and J by 2 bases, and 16 bases separated the two germline ends. Germline CDR1 reads MDHEN; CDR2 reads SYDVKM. The CDR3 is CASTLTGSTTDTQYF. The DNA of the CDR3 is TGTGCCAGCACGTTGACGGGGTCAACCACAGATACGCAGTATTTT.

The CDR3 coding sequence is TGTGCCAGCAGCTATGCCGCGTATGGCTACACCTTC. Translation: CASSYAAYGYTF. V is TRBV7-2 and J is TRBJ1-2; D remains ambiguous. The CDR3 runs to 12 residues. V lost 4 bases to trimming and J lost 5 bases, with 8 bases between them. Germline lookup yields CDR1 SGHTA and CDR2 FQGNSA.

V and J are TRBV28 and TRBJ2-5; TRBD2 matches at 12 bases. Trimming at V came to 5 bases and at J to 3 bases, leaving 10 bases not matched to a gene. Germline V gene lookup returns CDR1 MDHEN and CDR2 SYDVKM. This CDR3 spans 17 amino acids. The CDR3 bases are TGTGCCAGCAGTCTGTGGACTAGCGGGAAAGTGGAAGAGACCCAGTACTTC. Its protein product is CASSLWTSGKVEETQYF.

CDR3 protein: CASSLQGAGTGELFF. The CDR3 DNA reads as TGTGCCAGCAGTTTACAGGGGGCAGGAACCGGGGAGCTGTTTTTT. The V gene is TRBV11-2, the J gene TRBJ2-2; TRBD1 agrees at 9 bases. CDR3 length equals 15 residues. Unmatched junction bases numbered 7, after V lost 6 bases and J lost 5 bases. CDR1 is SGHAT and CDR2 is FQNNGV in the germline V gene.

The rearrangement joins TRBV28 to TRBJ2-2; 7 bases are a match to TRBD1. Trimming at V came to 6 bases and at J to 6 bases, leaving 7 bases not matched to a gene. Per germline, CDR1 MDHEN and CDR2 SYDVKM. The CDR3 is made up of 14 amino acids. The CDR3: CASRTGTDAGELFF. The CDR3 nucleotides read TGTGCCAGCAGAACCGGGACAGATGCCGGGGAGCTGTTTTTT.

The chain uses TRBV6-6 and TRBJ1-1; 10 bases are shared with TRBD1. CDR1 is MNHNY and CDR2 is SVGAGI in the germline V gene (reference sequence). The CDR3 runs to 13 residues. V dropped 6 bases and J dropped 7; count of bases not matched to a gene: 5. Here the CDR3 reads CASSQTGGLEAFF. The CDR3 region has the DNA TGTGCCAGCAGCCAGACAGGGGGCCTTGAAGCTTTCTTT.

J is TRBJ2-3 and V is TRBV10-2; 9 bases align to TRBD2. The CDR3 is made up of 14 amino acids. Per the germline V gene, CDR1 is WSHSY and CDR2 is SAAADI. V was pared by 6 bases and J by 4 bases, with 5 bases of the junction left unmatched. This CDR3 is CASRWTSDPDTQYF. CDR3 coding DNA: TGCGCCAGCAGGTGGACTAGCGACCCAGATACGCAGTATTTT.